What follows are 8 T cell receptor beta chains derived from one specimen sequenced in a study of blood T cell repertoires in COVID-19. Here immunoSEQ multiplex PCR was the method, and the copy in TCRdb shows in-frame clones only, minus some. The sample carries around 300,000 clones, around 90% recorded once. Material for sequencing was PBMCs or T cells enriched from blood (not recorded which). The source is a woman aged 35 to 49 who had recovered from COVID-19.

The chain uses TRBV5-1 and TRBJ1-2; a weak D match, TRBD1 (6 bases). Germline lookup yields CDR1 SGHRS and CDR2 YFSETQ. This CDR3 comprises 15 residues. V was cut by 0 bases and J by 3 bases, with 12 bases left in between. CDR3 in DNA: TGCGCCAGCAGCTTGGATCCGGGACAAGACTATGGCTACACCTTC. The encoded protein is CASSLDPGQDYGYTF.

This clone was seen only once. The rearrangement links TRBV7-9 to TRBJ1-3; tentatively, D is TRBD1 (6 bases). Germline V CDR1 and CDR2: SEHNR, FQNEAQ (reference sequence). V was trimmed by 5 bases and J by 0 bases, leaving 11 bases between them. The length of the CDR3 is 15 residues. Here the CDR3 reads CASSEGDISGNTIYF. The CDR3 nucleotides read TGTGCCAGCAGCGAGGGGGACATCTCTGGAAACACCATATATTTT.

The rearrangement joins TRBV7-9 to TRBJ1-2; 7 bases map to TRBD1. CDR1 and CDR2 (germline): SEHNR, FQNEAQ (reference sequence). V gave up 5 bases and J gave up 5 bases; unmatched junction bases: 5. The CDR3 contains 13 residues. CDR3 residues: CASSEVQGYGYTF. The CDR3 DNA reads as TGTGCCAGCAGCGAAGTACAGGGGTATGGCTACACCTTC.

V gene TRBV25-1 combines with J gene TRBJ2-5; no clear D. V was trimmed by 3 bases and J by 5 bases, leaving 10 bases between them. Germline CDR1 is MGHDK and CDR2 is SYGVNS. The CDR3 has 13 residues. CDR3 sequence (DNA): TGTGCCAGCAGTGATTACCTATCGGAGACCCAGTACTTC. It yields the protein CASSDYLSETQYF.

This chain uses TRBV30 with TRBJ2-3; 8 bases are shared with TRBD2. Germline V gene sequence: CDR1 GTSNPN, CDR2 SVGIG (reference sequence). Trimming removed 5 bases from V and 1 base from J; junction bases left unmatched: 5. CDR3 length equals 14 residues. The CDR3 nucleotides read TGTGCCTGGGAATTGACTAGCGGCACAGATACGCAGTATTTT. Its translation is CAWELTSGTDTQYF.

The table lists this clone with a few counts. DNA for the CDR3: TGTGCCAGCTCACTCTATAAAGCGACAGGGGACTTCGGGGAGCTGTTTTTT. Protein product: CASSLYKATGDFGELFF. V is TRBV18 and J is TRBJ2-2, with 8 bases identical to TRBD1. V lost 4 bases, J lost 7 bases, and 14 bases stayed unmatched. The CDR3 is 17 residues long. CDR1 is KGHSH, CDR2 LQKENI, per germline. The entire variable domain, with the rest obtained from reference TRBV18 and TRBJ2-2, is as follows: NAGVMQNPRHLVRRRGQEARLRCSPMKGHSHVYWYRQLPEEGLKFMVYLQKENIIDESGMPKERFSAEFPKEGPSILRIQQVVRGDSAAYFCASSLYKATGDFGELFFGEGSRLTVL.

This chain connects TRBV7-3 to TRBJ2-1; 10 bases match TRBD2. The CDR3 runs to 14 residues. V was clipped by 0 bases and J by 7 bases; unmatched bases: 0. The germline CDR1 and CDR2 sequences are SGHTA and FQGTGA. As DNA, the CDR3 is TGTGCCAGCAGCTTAACTAGCGGGGGGAATGAGCAGTTCTTC. This sequence encodes CASSLTSGGNEQFF. Variable domain in full (rest from reference TRBV7-3 and TRBJ2-1): GAGVSQTPSNKVTEKGKYVELRCDPISGHTALYWYRQSLGQGPEFLIYFQGTGAADDSGLPNDRFFAVRPEGSVSTLKIQRTERGDSAVYLCASSLTSGGNEQFFGPGTRLTVL.

This chain uses TRBV7-8 with TRBJ2-7; possible D gene TRBD2, 6 bases. The CDR3 runs to 14 residues. Trimming left V 2 bases short and J 5 bases short, with 13 bases between. Germline assignment: CDR1 SGHVS and CDR2 FQNEAQ. Here the CDR3 DNA reads TGTGCCAGCAGCTTACTATGGGGGGAAAACGAGCAGTACTTC. Translated, it gives CASSLLWGENEQYF.